This TCR beta chain was identified during a study of cytomegalovirus exposure and HLA in healthy donors. Use of 60 Vbeta and 13 Jbeta primers characterized the PCR. How the authors handled the data: Unique TCR beta chains totaled about 73 million in a later count, with roughly 10 million of them shared. Assay: immunoSEQ multiplex PCR; the TCRdb copy retains only in-frame clones and omits some. The DNA was the basis for D and trimming; V, J and clone size are from that table. This table holds roughly 120,000 clones. Trimming shortened V by 6 bases and J by 5 bases, and 16 bases separated the two germline ends. The germline CDR1 and CDR2 sequences are MNHNS and SASEGT. There are 14 residues in the CDR3.

What was sequenced was PBMCs. The receptor comes from a man between 18 and 35 years old in good health and CMV-seronegative. The chain recombines TRBV6-1 with TRBJ1-2; TRBD1 is a possible D gene (5 bases). The CDR3 DNA sequence: TGTGCCAGCAGAAGGAGGGGCACTAGGTATGGCTACACCTTC. This translates into CASRRRGTRYGYTF.